This T cell receptor beta chain was identified during a study of T cell responses to AZD1222 COVID-19 vaccine. This clone appeared once. Its matching antigen is unknown. The CDR3 has 13 residues. V was cut by 2 bases and J by 8 bases, with 12 bases left in between. CDR1 is MNHNS and CDR2 is SASEGT in the germline V gene. Study outcomes and limitations: Spike-specific TCR breadth and depth went up after people got two AZD1222 doses. Clonal diversity was possibly underestimated; the donors were predominantly white British and more often female.

Sequencing used immunoSEQ multiplex PCR; TCRdb keeps in-frame clones, though not all of them. This table holds 130,000 to 150,000 clones, roughly 88% found once. The sample in question was peripheral blood, obtained on day 0 of AZD1222 vaccination. The sequence was obtained from an adult in good health. This rearrangement joins TRBV6-1 to TRBJ1-1, with D possibly being TRBD1 (6 bases). In nucleotides, the CDR3 is TGTGCCAGCAGTGAAAGGGGGGAGGCGGAAGCTTTCTTT. Encoded protein: CASSERGEAEAFF.